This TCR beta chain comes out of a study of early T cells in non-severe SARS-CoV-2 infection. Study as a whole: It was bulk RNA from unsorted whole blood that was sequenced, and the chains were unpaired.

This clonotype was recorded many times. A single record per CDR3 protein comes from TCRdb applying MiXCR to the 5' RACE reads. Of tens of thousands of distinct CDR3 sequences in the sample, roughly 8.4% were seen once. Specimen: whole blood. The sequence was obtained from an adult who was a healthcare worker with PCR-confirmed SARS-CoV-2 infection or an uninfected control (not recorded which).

CDR3 sequence reads: CASSPPTGGGDTQYF. CDR3 DNA: TGTGCCAGCTCACCACCAACGGGAGGGGGAGATACGCAGTATTTT. J is TRBJ2-3 and V is TRBV18; 8 bases match TRBD2. The CDR3 has 15 residues. V dropped 0 bases and J dropped 5; count of bases not matched to a gene: 4. CDR1 and CDR2 from the germline V gene are KGHSH and LQKENI.